This paragraph covers one TCR beta chain sequence. Antigen unknown. These data originate in a study of CD8 T cells in ankylosing spondylitis. Study-wide results and caveats: It appeared that ankylosing spondylitis blood was characterized by a TCR beta motif of roughly 8 highly homologous variants. As reported, disease-linked clones showed significant enrichment in matched ankylosing spondylitis synovial fluid. Past studies reported some motif variants in reactive arthritis synovial fluid and blood.

Germline V gives CDR1 DFQATT, CDR2 SNEGSKA (reference sequence). This CDR3 region has 16 residues. The V end lost 0 bases, the J end lost 0 bases, and 12 bases lay between the germline ends. Quantitative 5'-RACE with molecular barcodes was used to make the TCR beta libraries. MiXCR, applied by TCRdb to the 5' RACE reads, yields one record per CDR3 protein. Of 150,000 to 200,000 distinct CDR3 sequences in the sample, roughly 13% were seen once. The sequenced sample was blood, either unsorted or a sorted T cell fraction (not recorded which). This clonotype originated in a male donor with ankylosing spondylitis or in good health (not recorded which). V gene TRBV20-1 combines with J gene TRBJ2-1, with D unclear. The CDR3 DNA sequence: TGCAGTGCTAGAGATAAAGGAACAGTCTCCTACAATGAGCAGTTCTTC. Translation gives CSARDKGTVSYNEQFF.